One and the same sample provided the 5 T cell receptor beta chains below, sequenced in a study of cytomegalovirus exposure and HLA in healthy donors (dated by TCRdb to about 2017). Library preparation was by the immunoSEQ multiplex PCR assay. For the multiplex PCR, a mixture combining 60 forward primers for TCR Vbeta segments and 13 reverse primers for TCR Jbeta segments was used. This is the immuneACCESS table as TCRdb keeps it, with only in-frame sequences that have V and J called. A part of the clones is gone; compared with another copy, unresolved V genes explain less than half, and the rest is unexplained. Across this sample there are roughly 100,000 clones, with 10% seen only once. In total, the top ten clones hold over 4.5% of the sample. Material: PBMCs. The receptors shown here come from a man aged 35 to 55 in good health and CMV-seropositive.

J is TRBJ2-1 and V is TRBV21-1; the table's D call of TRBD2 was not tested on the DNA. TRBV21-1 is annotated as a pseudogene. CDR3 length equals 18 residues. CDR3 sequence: CASTTGTSGFSSYNEQFF. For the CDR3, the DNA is TGTGCCAGCACCACCGGGACTAGCGGTTTTAGCTCCTACAATGAGCAGTTCTTC.

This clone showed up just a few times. The CDR3 bases are TGTGCCAGCAGCTTCGCCCCGGTGGGGACTAGCGGGAGTGAGACCCAGTACTTC. It specifies CASSFAPVGTSGSETQYF. The chain couples TRBV7-2 to TRBJ2-5; 14 bases are shared with TRBD2. The germline CDR1 and CDR2 sequences are SGHTA and FQGNSA. The length of the CDR3 is 18 residues. V shed 3 bases, J shed 5 bases, and the junction held 11 bases outside the gene matches.

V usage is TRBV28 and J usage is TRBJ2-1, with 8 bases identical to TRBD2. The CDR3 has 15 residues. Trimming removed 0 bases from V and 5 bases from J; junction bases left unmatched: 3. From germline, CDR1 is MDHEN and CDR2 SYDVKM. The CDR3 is CASSLWGTRDNEQFF. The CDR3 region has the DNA TGTGCCAGCAGTTTATGGGGGACTAGAGACAATGAGCAGTTCTTC.

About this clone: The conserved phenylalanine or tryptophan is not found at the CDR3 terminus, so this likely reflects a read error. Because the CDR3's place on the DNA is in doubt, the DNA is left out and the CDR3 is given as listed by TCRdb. The CDR3 region is CASSPWGSGSQPKHL. The chain links TRBV4-1 to TRBJ1-5. The CDR3 has 15 amino acids, counting both end residues. CDR1 is MGHRA and CDR2 is YSYEKL in the germline V gene.

The CDR3, as DNA: TGTGCCAGCAGCCCGGCCGGGGTCACAGATACGCAGTATTTT. Translation gives CASSPAGVTDTQYF. The V call is TRBV7-3, the J call TRBJ2-3, with a tentative D call TRBD2 (5 bases). V was trimmed by 5 bases and J by 2 bases, leaving 11 bases between them. Per germline, CDR1 SGHTA and CDR2 FQGTGA. This CDR3 is 14 amino acids long.